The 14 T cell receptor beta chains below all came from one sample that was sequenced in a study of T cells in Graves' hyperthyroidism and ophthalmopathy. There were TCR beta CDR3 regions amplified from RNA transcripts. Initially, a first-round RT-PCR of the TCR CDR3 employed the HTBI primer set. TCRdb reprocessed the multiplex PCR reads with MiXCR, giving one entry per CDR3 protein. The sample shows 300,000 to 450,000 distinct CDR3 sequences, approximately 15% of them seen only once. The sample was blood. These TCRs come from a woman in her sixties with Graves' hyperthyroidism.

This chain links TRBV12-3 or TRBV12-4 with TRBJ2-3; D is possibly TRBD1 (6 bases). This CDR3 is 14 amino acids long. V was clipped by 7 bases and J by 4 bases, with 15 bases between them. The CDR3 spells CASNIGGTADTQYF. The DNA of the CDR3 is TGTGCCAGCAACATAGGGGGTACCGCAGATACGCAGTATTTT.

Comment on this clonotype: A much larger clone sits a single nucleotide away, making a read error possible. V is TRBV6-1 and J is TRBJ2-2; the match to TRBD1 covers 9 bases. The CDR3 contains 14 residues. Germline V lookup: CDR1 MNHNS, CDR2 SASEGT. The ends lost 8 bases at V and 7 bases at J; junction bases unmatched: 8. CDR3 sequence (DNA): TGTGCCAGCGGGAGGACAGGGGACATCGGGGAGCTGTTTTTT. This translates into CASGRTGDIGELFF.

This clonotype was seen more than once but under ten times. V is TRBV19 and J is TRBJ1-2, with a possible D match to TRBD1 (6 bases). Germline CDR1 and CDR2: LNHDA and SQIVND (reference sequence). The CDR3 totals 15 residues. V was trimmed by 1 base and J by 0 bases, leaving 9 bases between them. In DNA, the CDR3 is TGTGCCAGTAGTATAGCCGGGACATCTAACTATGGCTACACCTTC. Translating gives CASSIAGTSNYGYTF.

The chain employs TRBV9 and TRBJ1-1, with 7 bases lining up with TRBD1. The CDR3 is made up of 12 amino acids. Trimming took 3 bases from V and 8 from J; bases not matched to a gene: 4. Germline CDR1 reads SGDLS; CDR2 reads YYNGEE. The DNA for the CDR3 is TGTGCCAGCAGCGATGGGACAGCGGAAGCTTTCTTT. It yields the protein CASSDGTAEAFF. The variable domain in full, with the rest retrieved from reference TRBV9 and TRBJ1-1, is DSGVTQTPKHLITATGQRVTLRCSPRSGDLSVYWYQQSLDQGLQFLIQYYNGEERAKGNILERFSAQQFPDLHSELNLSSLELGDSALYFCASSDGTAEAFFGQGTRLTVV.

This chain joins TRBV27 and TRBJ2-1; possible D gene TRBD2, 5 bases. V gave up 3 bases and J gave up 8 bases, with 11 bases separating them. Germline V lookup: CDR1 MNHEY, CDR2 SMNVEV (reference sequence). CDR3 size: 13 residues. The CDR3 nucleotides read TGTGCCAGCAGTTTCCGAGGGTATCATGAGCAGTTCTTC. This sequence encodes CASSFRGYHEQFF.

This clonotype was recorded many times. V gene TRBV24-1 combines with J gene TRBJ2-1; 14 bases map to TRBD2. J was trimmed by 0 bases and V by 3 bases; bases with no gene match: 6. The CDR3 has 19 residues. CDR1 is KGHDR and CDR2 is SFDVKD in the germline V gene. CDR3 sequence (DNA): TGTGCCACCAGTGATCCGGGACTAGCGGGGGAGAGCTCCTACAATGAGCAGTTCTTC. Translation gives CATSDPGLAGESSYNEQFF.

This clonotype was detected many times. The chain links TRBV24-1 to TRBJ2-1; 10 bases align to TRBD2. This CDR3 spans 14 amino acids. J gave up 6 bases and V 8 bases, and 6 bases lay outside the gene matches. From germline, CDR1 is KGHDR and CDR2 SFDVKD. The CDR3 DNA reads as TGTGCCACCACGGCTAGCGGGAGAACCAATGAGCAGTTCTTC. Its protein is CATTASGRTNEQFF.

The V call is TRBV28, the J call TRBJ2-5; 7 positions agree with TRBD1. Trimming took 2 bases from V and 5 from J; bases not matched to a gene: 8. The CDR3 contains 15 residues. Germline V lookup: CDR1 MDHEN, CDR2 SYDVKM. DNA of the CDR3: TGTGCCAGCAGTTTACGCAGGGGGTATGGGGAGACCCAGTACTTC. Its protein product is CASSLRRGYGETQYF. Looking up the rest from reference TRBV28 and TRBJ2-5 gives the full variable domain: DVKVTQSSRYLVKRTGEKVFLECVQDMDHENMFWYRQDPGLGLRLIYFSYDVKMKEKGDIPEGYSVSREKKERFSLILESASTNQTSMYLCASSLRRGYGETQYFGPGTRLLVL.

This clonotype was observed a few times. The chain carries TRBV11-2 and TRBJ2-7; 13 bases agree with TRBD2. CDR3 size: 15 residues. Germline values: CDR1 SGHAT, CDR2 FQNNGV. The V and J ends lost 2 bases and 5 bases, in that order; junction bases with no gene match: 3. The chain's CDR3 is CASSLRLAGGNEQYF. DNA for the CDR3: TGTGCCAGCAGCTTAAGACTAGCGGGAGGCAACGAGCAGTACTTC.

The chain's CDR3 is CASSDRGLRGGNQPQHF. As DNA, the CDR3 is TGTGCCAGCAGTGACAGAGGTCTAAGGGGTGGCAATCAGCCCCAGCATTTT. The chain is built from TRBV6-1 and TRBJ1-5, with a tentative D call TRBD1 (5 bases). The V gene lost 3 bases and the J gene lost 2 bases, with 17 bases spanning the gap. Germline CDR1 and CDR2: MNHNS and SASEGT. The CDR3 runs to 17 residues.

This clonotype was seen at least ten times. Here the CDR3 reads CASSSRGAAGETQYF. CDR3 in DNA: TGTGCCAGCAGCTCGCGAGGGGCCGCAGGAGAGACCCAGTACTTC. The chain has TRBV7-9 and TRBJ2-5; either TRBD1 or TRBD2 may supply D (5 bases each). The CDR3 is 15 amino acids. Per the germline V gene, CDR1 is SEHNR and CDR2 is FQNEAQ (reference sequence). Trimming cost V 4 bases and J 4 bases, with 16 bases left between them.

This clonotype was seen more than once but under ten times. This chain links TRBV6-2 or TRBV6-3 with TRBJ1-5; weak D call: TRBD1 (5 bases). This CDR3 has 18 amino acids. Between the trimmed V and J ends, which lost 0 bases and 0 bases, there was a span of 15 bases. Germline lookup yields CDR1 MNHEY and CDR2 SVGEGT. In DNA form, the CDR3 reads TGTGCCAGCAGTTACTCGGTGCCAGGGAGTGATAGCAATCAGCCCCAGCATTTT. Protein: CASSYSVPGSDSNQPQHF.

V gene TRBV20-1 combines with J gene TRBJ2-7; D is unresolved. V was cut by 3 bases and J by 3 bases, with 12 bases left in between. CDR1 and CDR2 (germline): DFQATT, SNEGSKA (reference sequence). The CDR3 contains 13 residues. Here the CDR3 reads CSASTVFLYEQYF. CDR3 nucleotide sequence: TGCAGTGCTAGTACGGTGTTCCTCTACGAGCAGTACTTC.

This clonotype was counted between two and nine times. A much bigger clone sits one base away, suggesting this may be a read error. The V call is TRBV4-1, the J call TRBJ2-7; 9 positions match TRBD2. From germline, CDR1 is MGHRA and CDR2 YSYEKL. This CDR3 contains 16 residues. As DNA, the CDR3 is TGCGCCAGCAGCCCCATCGTCGTTAGCGGGAGCTACGAGCGGTACTTC. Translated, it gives CASSPIVVSGSYERYF.